One sample yielded the 4 T cell receptor beta chains listed below, sequenced in a study of neurological immune-mediated disorders. TCRdb reprocessed the 5' RACE reads with MiXCR, giving one entry per CDR3 protein. The sample carries about 50,000 distinct CDR3 sequences, 10% recorded once. Sequencing was performed on PBMCs. The receptor source for this set is a man between 65 and 79 years old with HTLV-1-associated myelopathy (HAM/TSP).

This clonotype showed up many times. The J gene is TRBJ2-1, the V gene TRBV5-5; TRBD2 matches at 10 bases. The CDR3 runs to 14 residues. Germline V gives CDR1 SGHKS, CDR2 YYEKEE (reference sequence). The trim removed 2 bases at V and 10 bases at J, leaving 6 bases unmatched. Here the CDR3 reads CASSFIAGGGEQFF. CDR3 coding DNA: TGTGCCAGCAGCTTCATAGCGGGAGGTGGGGAGCAGTTCTTC.

This clonotype showed up many times. The chain links TRBV20-1 to TRBJ2-2; D perhaps matches TRBD2 (6 bases). The germline V gene encodes CDR1 DFQATT and CDR2 SNEGSKA (reference sequence). The V gene lost 6 bases and the J gene lost 1 base, with 12 bases spanning the gap. The CDR3 is 14 residues long. The CDR3 spells CSAHPGLNTGELFF. For the CDR3, the DNA is TGCAGTGCGCACCCGGGACTGAACACCGGGGAGCTGTTTTTT.

This clonotype showed up many times. The chain uses TRBV20-1 and TRBJ2-7, with 8 bases aligning to TRBD1. This CDR3 comprises 13 residues. J lost 5 bases, V lost 7 bases, and 10 bases had no gene match. Looked up from germline, CDR1 is DFQATT and CDR2 is SNEGSKA (reference sequence). CDR3: CSVHKPGGDEQYF. The CDR3 DNA reads as TGCAGTGTCCATAAGCCAGGGGGCGACGAGCAGTACTTC.

This clonotype occurred many times. Here the CDR3 reads CSASPDGYTEAFF. DNA of the CDR3: TGCAGTGCTAGCCCAGACGGATACACTGAAGCTTTCTTT. The genes are TRBV20-1 and TRBJ1-1; D gene ambiguous. V shed 3 bases and J shed 3 bases, with 11 bases lying between them. The CDR3 has 13 amino acids. Germline assignment: CDR1 DFQATT and CDR2 SNEGSKA (reference sequence).